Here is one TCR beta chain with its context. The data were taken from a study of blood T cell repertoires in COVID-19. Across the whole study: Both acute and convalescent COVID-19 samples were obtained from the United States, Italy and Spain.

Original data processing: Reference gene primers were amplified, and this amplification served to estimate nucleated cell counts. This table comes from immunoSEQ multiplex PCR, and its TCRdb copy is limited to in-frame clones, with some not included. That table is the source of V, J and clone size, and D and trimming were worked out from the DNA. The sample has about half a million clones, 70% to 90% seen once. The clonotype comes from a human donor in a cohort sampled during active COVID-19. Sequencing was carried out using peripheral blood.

CDR3 residues: CASSQVVQATDTQYF. The CDR3 nucleotides read TGTGCCAGCAGCCAAGTGGTCCAGGCCACAGATACGCAGTATTTT. The V gene is TRBV3-1 (or the pseudogene TRBV3-2), the J gene TRBJ2-3, with no clear D. The CDR3 totals 15 residues. The V end lost 1 base, the J end lost 2 bases, and 10 bases lay between the germline ends. CDR1 and CDR2 from the germline V gene are LGHDT and YNNKEL (reference sequence).